The 6 T cell receptor beta chains reported below all come from one sample, sequenced in a study of T cell responses to AZD1222 COVID-19 vaccine. Sequenced by immunoSEQ multiplex PCR; TCRdb stores in-frame clones only, minus some. The sample has some 150,000 clones; roughly nine tenths are singletons. The specimen was peripheral blood, collected 28 days after the second AZD1222 dose. The receptor set was obtained from an adult who received the AZD1222 COVID-19 vaccine.

The chain is built from TRBV30 and TRBJ2-2, with 7 bases matching TRBD1. The germline V gene encodes CDR1 GTSNPN and CDR2 SVGIG (reference sequence). The CDR3 is made up of 16 amino acids. V was clipped by 1 base and J by 2 bases; unmatched bases: 7. The CDR3 bases are TGTGCCTGGAGTGAACAGGGGTGGTTTAACACCGGGGAGCTGTTTTTT. Residues: CAWSEQGWFNTGELFF.

The genes are TRBV7-8 and TRBJ1-1; a weak D match, TRBD1 (6 bases). CDR3 size: 14 residues. V was clipped by 1 base and J by 5 bases, with 11 bases between them. CDR1 and CDR2 (germline): SGHVS, FQNEAQ. CDR3 sequence: CASSLGQGSTEAFF. The CDR3 bases are TGTGCCAGCAGCTTAGGGCAGGGGAGTACTGAAGCTTTCTTT.

A single count supports this clone. The CDR3 region is CATSDPDTGTGKLFF. As DNA, the CDR3 is TGTGCCACCAGTGATCCGGACACGGGGACGGGAAAACTGTTTTTT. This chain connects TRBV24-1 to TRBJ1-4; D may be TRBD1 (5 bases). Trimming stripped 3 bases from V and 10 bases from J, with 17 bases between. The CDR3 covers 15 residues. CDR1 KGHDR and CDR2 SFDVKD come from the germline V gene.

The chain links TRBV5-1 to TRBJ2-3; the D call may be TRBD1 or TRBD2 (6 bases each). V gave up 4 bases and J gave up 3 bases, with 18 bases separating them. The CDR3 loop spans 16 amino acids. In germline, CDR1 is SGHRS, CDR2 YFSETQ. This CDR3 is CASSLLGRRGTDTQYF. CDR3 bases: TGCGCCAGCAGCCTATTGGGCAGGAGGGGGACAGATACGCAGTATTTT.

The chain carries TRBV29-1 and TRBJ1-2; perhaps TRBD1 as D (6 bases). This CDR3 has 14 amino acids. Trimming took 4 bases from V and 7 from J, leaving 19 bases between them. CDR1 and CDR2 (germline): SQVTM, ANQGSEA. The CDR3 reads CSVASLGAGAGYTF. The CDR3 DNA reads TGCAGCGTTGCATCCCTGGGCGCGGGGGCTGGCTACACCTTC.

The rearrangement joins TRBV5-8 to TRBJ2-5; no reliable D call. Trimming removed 5 bases at V and 7 bases at J, with 6 bases between. The germline gives CDR1 SGHTS, CDR2 YDEGEE. The CDR3 runs to 10 residues. The CDR3 DNA sequence: TGTGCCAGCAGGGGTTTGACCCAGTACTTC. This encodes CASRGLTQYF.